This T cell receptor beta chain was sequenced in a study of blood T cell repertoires in COVID-19. The data were produced by immunoSEQ multiplex PCR, yet TCRdb's version contains in-frame clones alone and is incomplete. The sample contains approximately 300,000 clones, roughly 90% of which appear only once. Only a few counts were recorded for this clone. Participants were aged about 18 to 89 years from approximately 25 US areas. V shed 1 base, J shed 1 base, and the junction held 5 bases outside the gene matches. Looked up from germline, CDR1 is LGHDT and CDR2 is YNNKEL (reference sequence). The CDR3 is 17 residues long.

This receptor was taken from a man aged 55 to 70 who had recovered from COVID-19. V gene TRBV3-1 (or the pseudogene TRBV3-2) combines with J gene TRBJ2-5; 11 bases align to TRBD1. The sequenced sample consisted of PBMCs or T cells enriched from blood (not recorded which). The CDR3 here is CASSQGYGTGGQETQYF. The CDR3 nucleotides are TGTGCCAGCAGCCAAGGATACGGGACAGGGGGCCAAGAGACCCAGTACTTC.